The T cell receptor beta chain described here comes from a study of identical twins. Study results and limitations: Analyses of zero insertions could be partly confounded by invariant MAIT and iNKT cells. Beta clonotypes that were abundant in cord blood contained fewer insertions, a pattern absent from memory repertoires. The degree of excess twin sharing was weaker in beta out-of-frame sequences.

Unique molecular identifiers were present on the cDNA, and a universal primer site came from template switching. TCRdb independently ran MiXCR on the 5' RACE reads; one entry per CDR3 protein. The top ten hold roughly 0.3% of the sample, which has about 1.7 million distinct CDR3 sequences, about 31% seen once. The CDR3 is made up of 13 amino acids. Per the germline V gene, CDR1 is DFQATT and CDR2 is SNEGSKA (reference sequence). This clonotype was observed a handful of times. The target antigen is unknown. The chain is built from TRBV20-1 and TRBJ2-4, with TRBD2 as a possible D gene (6 bases). TRBJ2-7 explains the end of the DNA better; the J call may be wrong. Sequencing was carried out using cord blood. The TCR sequence derives from a newborn girl in good health. CDR3 sequence reads: CSARTLANYEQYF. CDR3 nucleotide sequence: TGCAGTGCTAGAACCCTAGCGAACTACGAGCAGTACTTC.